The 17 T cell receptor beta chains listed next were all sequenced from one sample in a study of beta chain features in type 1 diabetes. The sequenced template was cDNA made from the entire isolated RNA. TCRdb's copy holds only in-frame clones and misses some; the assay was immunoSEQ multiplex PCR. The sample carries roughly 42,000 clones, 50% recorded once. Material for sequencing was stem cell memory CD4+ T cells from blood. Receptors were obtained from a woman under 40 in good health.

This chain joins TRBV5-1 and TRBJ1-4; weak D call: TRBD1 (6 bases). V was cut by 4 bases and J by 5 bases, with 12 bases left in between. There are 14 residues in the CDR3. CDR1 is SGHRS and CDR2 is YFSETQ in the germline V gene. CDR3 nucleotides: TGCGCCAGCAGCCCTGGACAGCCGAATGAAAAACTGTTTTTT. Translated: CASSPGQPNEKLFF. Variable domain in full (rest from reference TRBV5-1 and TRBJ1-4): KAGVTQTPRYLIKTRGQQVTLSCSPISGHRSVSWYQQTPGQGLQFLFEYFSETQRNKGNFPGRFSGRQFSNSRSEMNVSTLELGDSALYLCASSPGQPNEKLFFGSGTQLSVL.

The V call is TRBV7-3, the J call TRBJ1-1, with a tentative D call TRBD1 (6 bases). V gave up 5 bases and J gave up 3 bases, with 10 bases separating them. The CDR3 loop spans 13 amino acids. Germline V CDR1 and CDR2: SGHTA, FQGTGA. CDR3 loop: CASSQQGDTEAFF. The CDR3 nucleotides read TGTGCCAGCAGCCAACAGGGAGACACTGAAGCTTTCTTT.

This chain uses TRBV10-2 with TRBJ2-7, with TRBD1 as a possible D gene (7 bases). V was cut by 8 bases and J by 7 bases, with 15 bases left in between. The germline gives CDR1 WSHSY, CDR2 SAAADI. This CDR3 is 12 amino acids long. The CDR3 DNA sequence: TGCGCCAGCGGGGCCCAGGGGGGAGAGCAGTACTTC. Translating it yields CASGAQGGEQYF.

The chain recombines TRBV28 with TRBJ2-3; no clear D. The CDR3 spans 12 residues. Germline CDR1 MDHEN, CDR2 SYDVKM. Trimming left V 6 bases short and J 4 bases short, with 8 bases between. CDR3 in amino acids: CASSPPADTQYF. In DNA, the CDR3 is TGTGCCAGCAGCCCACCGGCAGATACGCAGTATTTT.

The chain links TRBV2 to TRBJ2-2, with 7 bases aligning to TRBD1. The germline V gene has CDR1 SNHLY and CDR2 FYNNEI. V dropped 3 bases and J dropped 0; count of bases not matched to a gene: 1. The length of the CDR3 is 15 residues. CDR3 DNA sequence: TGTGCCAGCAGTGAGGACAGGTCGAACACCGGGGAGCTGTTTTTT. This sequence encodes CASSEDRSNTGELFF.

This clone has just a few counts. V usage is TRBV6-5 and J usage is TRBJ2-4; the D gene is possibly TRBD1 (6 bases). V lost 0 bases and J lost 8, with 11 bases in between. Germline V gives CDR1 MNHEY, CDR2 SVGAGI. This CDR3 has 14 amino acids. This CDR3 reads CASSYSGQPDIQYF. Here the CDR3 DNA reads TGTGCCAGCAGTTACTCCGGACAGCCAGACATTCAGTACTTC.

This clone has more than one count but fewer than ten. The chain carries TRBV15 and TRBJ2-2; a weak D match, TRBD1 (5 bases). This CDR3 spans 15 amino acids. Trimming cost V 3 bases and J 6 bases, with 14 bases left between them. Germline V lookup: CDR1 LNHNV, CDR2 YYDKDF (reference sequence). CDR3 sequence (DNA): TGTGCCACCAGCAGGGCAGGGTTTTCCGCCGGGGAGCTGTTTTTT. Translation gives CATSRAGFSAGELFF.

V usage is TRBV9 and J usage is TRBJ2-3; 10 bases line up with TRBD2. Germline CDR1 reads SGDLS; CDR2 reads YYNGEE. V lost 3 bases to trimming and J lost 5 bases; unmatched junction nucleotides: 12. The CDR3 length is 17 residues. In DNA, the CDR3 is TGTGCCAGCAGCGCCAACCCTAGCGGGAGCAAGGAAGATACGCAGTATTTT. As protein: CASSANPSGSKEDTQYF.

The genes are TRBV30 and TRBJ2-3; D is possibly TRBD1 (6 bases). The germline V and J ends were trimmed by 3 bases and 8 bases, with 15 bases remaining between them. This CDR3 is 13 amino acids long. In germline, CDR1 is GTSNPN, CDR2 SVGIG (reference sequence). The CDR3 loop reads CAWRGATDGTQYF. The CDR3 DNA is TGTGCCTGGAGGGGGGCCACAGATGGTACGCAGTATTTT. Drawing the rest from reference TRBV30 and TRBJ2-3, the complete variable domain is SQTIHQWPATLVQPVGSPLSLECTVEGTSNPNLYWYRQAAGRGLQLLFYSVGIGQISSEVPQNLSASRPQDRQFILSSKKLLLSDSGFYLCAWRGATDGTQYFGPGTRLTVL.

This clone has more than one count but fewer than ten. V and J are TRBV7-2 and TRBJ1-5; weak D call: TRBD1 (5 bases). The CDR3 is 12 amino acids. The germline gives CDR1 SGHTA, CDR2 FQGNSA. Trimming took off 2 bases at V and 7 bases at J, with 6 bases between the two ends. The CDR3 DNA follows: TGTGCCAGCAGCTTAAAGGGGCAGCCCCAGCATTTT. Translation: CASSLKGQPQHF. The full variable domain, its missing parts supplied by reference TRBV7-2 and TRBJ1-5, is GAGVSQSPSNKVTEKGKDVELRCDPISGHTALYWYRQSLGQGLEFLIYFQGNSAPDKSGLPSDRFSAERTGGSVSTLTIQRTQQEDSAVYLCASSLKGQPQHFGDGTRLSIL.

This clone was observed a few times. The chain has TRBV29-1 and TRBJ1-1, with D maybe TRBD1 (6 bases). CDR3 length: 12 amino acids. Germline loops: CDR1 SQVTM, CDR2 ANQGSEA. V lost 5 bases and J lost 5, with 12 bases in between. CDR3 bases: TGCAGCGTTCGGACAGTAAATACTGAAGCTTTCTTT. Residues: CSVRTVNTEAFF.

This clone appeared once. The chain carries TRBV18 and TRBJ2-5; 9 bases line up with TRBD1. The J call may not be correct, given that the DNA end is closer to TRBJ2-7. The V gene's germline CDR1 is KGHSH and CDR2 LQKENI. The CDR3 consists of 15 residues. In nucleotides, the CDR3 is TGTGCCAGCTCGCCGGGACAGGGTGTTACTTACGAGCAGTACTTC. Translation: CASSPGQGVTYEQYF.

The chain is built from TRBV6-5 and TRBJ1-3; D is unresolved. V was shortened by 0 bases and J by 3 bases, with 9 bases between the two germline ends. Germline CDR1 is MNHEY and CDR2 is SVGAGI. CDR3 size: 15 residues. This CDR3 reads CASSYSADLGNTIYF. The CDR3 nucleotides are TGTGCCAGCAGTTACTCCGCAGATCTTGGAAACACCATATATTTT.

The CDR3 region is CASSLGRWASGSQNIQYF. The CDR3 DNA reads as TGTGCCAGCAGCTTAGGGAGGTGGGCTAGCGGGAGTCAAAACATTCAGTACTTC. This chain links TRBV13 with TRBJ2-4, with 10 bases fitting TRBD2. CDR1 and CDR2 (germline): PRHDT, FYEKMQ (reference sequence). After removal of 0 bases from V and 5 bases from J, the junction contained 10 bases not matched to a gene. The CDR3 spans 18 residues.

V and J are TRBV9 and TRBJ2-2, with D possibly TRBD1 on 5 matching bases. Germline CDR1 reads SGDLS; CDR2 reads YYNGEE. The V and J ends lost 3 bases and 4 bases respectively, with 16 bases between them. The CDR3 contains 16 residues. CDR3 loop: CASSATQLDTTGELFF. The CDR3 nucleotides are TGTGCCAGCAGCGCCACCCAGCTGGACACCACCGGGGAGCTGTTTTTT.

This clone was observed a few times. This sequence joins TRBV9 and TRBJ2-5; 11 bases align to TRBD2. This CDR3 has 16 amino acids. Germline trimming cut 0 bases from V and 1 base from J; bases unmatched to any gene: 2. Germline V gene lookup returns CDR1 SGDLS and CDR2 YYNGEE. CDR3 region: CASSVAGTSGQETQYF. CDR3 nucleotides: TGTGCCAGCAGCGTAGCCGGGACTAGCGGCCAAGAGACCCAGTACTTC.

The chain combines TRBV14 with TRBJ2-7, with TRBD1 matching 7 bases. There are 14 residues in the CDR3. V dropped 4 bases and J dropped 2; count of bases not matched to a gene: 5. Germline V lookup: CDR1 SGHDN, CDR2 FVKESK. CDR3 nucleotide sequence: TGTGCCAGCAGCCGACAGGGATCGGCCTACGAGCAGTACTTC. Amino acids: CASSRQGSAYEQYF.